This T cell receptor (beta chain) was recovered during a study of blood T cell repertoires in COVID-19. Profiling relied on immunoSEQ multiplex PCR, and the TCRdb table lists in-frame clones only, not all of them. The sample has more than 150,000 clones; nearly 90% are singletons. The sequence came from a middle-aged man with acute or convalescent COVID-19. Sequences were obtained from peripheral blood.

CDR3 coding DNA: TGTGCCAGCAGGGGGACAGGGGGGTATGAGCAGTTCTTC. Translation gives CASRGTGGYEQFF. The chain joins TRBV6-5 to TRBJ2-1; 11 positions agree with TRBD1. The germline gives CDR1 MNHEY, CDR2 SVGAGI. Trimming removed 6 bases from V and 8 bases from J; junction bases left unmatched: 3. The CDR3 totals 13 residues.